This T cell receptor (beta chain) came from a study of blood T cells in healthy people across ages. In regard to this clonotype: Its antigen is not known.

Whole-study findings and limits: The long-lived group displayed more naive CD4+ cells, plus higher diversity, than the aged donors did.

The germline V gene encodes CDR1 DFQATT and CDR2 SNEGSKA (reference sequence). The CDR3 loop spans 12 amino acids. V dropped 6 bases and J dropped 7 bases, with 13 bases sitting between them. Collection of around 9.3 milliliters of peripheral blood was performed for each donor. Combining a sample-barcoded 5' primer with a J-beta primer mix, a second PCR ran for about 6 to 12 cycles. Sequencing yielded, for each sample, at least 3 million paired-end reads carrying CDR3. Using its own MiXCR run on the 5' RACE reads, TCRdb lists one record per CDR3 protein. The table includes over a million distinct CDR3 sequences, roughly 40% detected once.

The chain joins TRBV20-1 to TRBJ2-1; no reliable D call. The TCR was taken from a woman under 30 in good health. Material for sequencing was blood. In DNA form, the CDR3 reads TGCAGTGCCACCCCCTACAATAATGAGCAGTTCTTC. Translating gives CSATPYNNEQFF.